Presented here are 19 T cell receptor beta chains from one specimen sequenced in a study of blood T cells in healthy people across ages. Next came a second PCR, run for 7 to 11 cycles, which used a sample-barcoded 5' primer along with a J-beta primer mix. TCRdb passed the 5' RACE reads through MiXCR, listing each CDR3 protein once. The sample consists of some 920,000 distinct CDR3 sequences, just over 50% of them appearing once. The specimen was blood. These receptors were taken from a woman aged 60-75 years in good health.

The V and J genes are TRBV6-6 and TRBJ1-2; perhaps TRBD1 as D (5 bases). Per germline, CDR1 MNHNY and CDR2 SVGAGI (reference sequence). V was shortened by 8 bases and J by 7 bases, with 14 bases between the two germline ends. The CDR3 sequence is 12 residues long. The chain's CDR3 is CASGTLRPGYTF. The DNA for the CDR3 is TGTGCCAGCGGGACTCTTCGCCCTGGCTACACCTTC.

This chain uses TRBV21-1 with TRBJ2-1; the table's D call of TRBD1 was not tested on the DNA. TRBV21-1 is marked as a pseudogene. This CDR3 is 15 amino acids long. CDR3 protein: CASSALGGPDNEQFF. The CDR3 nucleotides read TGTGCCAGCAGCGCCTTGGGGGGGCCGGACAATGAGCAGTTCTTC.

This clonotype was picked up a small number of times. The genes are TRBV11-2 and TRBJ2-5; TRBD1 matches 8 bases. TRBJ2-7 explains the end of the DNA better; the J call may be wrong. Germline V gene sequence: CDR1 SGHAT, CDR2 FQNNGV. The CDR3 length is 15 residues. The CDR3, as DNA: TGTGCCAGCAGCGCCCTAAGGACAGGGCTTTACGAGCAGTACTTC. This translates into CASSALRTGLYEQYF.

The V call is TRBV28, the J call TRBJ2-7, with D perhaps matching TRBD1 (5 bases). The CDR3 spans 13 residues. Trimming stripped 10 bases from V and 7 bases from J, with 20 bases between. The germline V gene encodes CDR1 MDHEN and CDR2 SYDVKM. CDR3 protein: CATCVGVMNEQYF. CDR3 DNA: TGTGCCACCTGTGTAGGGGTGATGAATGAGCAGTACTTC. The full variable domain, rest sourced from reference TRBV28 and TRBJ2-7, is DVKVTQSSRYLVKRTGEKVFLECVQDMDHENMFWYRQDPGLGLRLIYFSYDVKMKEKGDIPEGYSVSREKKERFSLILESASTNQTSMYLCATCVGVMNEQYFGPGTRLTVT.

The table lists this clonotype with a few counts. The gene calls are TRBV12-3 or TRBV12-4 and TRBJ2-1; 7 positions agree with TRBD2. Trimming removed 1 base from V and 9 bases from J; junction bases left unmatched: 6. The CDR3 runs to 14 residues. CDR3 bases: TGTGCCAGCAGTTTAGAACTAGCGTTCTCTGAGCAGTTCTTC. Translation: CASSLELAFSEQFF.

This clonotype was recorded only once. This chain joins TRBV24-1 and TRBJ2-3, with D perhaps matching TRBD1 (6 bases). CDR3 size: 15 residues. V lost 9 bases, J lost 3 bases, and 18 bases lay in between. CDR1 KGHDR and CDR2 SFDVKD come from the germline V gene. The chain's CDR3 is CATEDGIGQTDTQYF. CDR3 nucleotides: TGTGCCACCGAAGACGGTATAGGACAGACAGATACGCAGTATTTT.

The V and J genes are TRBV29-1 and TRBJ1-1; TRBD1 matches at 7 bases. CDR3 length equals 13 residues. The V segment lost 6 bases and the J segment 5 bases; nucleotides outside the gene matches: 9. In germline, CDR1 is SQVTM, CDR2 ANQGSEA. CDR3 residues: CSVTLPGGTEAFF. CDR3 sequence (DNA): TGCAGCGTGACCCTCCCAGGGGGAACTGAAGCTTTCTTT. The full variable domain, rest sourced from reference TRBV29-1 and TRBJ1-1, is SAVISQKPSRDICQRGTSLTIQCQVDSQVTMMFWYRQQPGQSLTLIATANQGSEATYESGFVIDKFPISRPNLTFSTLTVSNMSPEDSSIYLCSVTLPGGTEAFFGQGTRLTVV.

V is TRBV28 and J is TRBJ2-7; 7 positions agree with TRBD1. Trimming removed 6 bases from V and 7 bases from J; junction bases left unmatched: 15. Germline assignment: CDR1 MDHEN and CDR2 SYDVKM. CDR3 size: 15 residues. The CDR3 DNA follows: TGTGCCAGCAGCGTGACAGGGATTGAGGGGGATGAGCAGTACTTC. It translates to CASSVTGIEGDEQYF.

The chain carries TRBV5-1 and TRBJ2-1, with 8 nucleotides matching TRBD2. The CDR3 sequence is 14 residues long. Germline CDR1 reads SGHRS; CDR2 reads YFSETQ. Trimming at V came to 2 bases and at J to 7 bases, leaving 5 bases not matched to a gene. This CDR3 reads CASSFSGTGNEQFF. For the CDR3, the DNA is TGCGCCAGCAGCTTTAGCGGGACCGGGAATGAGCAGTTCTTC.

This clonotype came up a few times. The CDR3 sequence: CSAWRVAGGTDTQYF. As DNA, the CDR3 is TGCAGTGCGTGGCGGGTAGCGGGAGGCACAGATACGCAGTATTTT. V is TRBV20-1 and J is TRBJ2-3, with TRBD2 matching 9 bases. CDR1 DFQATT and CDR2 SNEGSKA come from the germline V gene (reference sequence). The trim removed 6 bases at V and 1 base at J, leaving 8 bases unmatched. CDR3 size: 15 residues.

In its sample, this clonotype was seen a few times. The CDR3 DNA follows: TGCAGTGCTAGAGATACCGAGCGGAAAGAGCAGTTCTTC. This encodes CSARDTERKEQFF. The V gene is TRBV20-1, the J gene TRBJ2-1, with a weak D call TRBD2 (5 bases). Germline assignment: CDR1 DFQATT and CDR2 SNEGSKA (reference sequence). This CDR3 region has 13 residues. V lost 0 bases to trimming and J lost 10 bases, with 13 bases between them.

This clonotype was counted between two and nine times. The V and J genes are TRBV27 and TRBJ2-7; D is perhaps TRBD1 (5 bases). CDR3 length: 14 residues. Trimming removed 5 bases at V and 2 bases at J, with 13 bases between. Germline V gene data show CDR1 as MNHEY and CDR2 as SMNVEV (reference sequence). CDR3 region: CASSGNRNTYEQYF. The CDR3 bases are TGTGCCAGCAGTGGAAACAGGAATACCTACGAGCAGTACTTC.

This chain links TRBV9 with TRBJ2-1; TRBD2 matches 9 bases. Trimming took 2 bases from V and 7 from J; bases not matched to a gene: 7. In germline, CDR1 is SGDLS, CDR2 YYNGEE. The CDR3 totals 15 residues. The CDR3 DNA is TGTGCCAGCAGCGTGCGCGGGAGGGCCGAGAATGAGCAGTTCTTC. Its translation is CASSVRGRAENEQFF.

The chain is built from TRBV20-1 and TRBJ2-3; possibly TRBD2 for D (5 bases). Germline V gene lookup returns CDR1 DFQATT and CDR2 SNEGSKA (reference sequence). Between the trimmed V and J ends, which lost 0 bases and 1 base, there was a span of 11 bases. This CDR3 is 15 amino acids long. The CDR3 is CSARDPAERTDTQYF. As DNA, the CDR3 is TGCAGTGCTAGAGACCCAGCGGAGCGCACAGATACGCAGTATTTT.

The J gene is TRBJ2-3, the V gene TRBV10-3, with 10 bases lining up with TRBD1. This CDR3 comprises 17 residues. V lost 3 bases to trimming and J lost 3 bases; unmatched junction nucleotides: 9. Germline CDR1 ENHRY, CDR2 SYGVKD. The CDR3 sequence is CAISDPTGTGATDTQYF. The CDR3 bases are TGTGCCATCAGTGACCCTACCGGGACAGGGGCTACAGATACGCAGTATTTT.

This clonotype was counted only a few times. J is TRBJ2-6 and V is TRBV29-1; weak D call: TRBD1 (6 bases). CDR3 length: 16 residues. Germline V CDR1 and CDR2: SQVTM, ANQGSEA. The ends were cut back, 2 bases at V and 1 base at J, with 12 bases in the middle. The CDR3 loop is CSVETGFSSGANVLTF. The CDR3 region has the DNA TGCAGCGTTGAAACAGGGTTTTCTTCTGGGGCCAACGTCCTGACTTTC.

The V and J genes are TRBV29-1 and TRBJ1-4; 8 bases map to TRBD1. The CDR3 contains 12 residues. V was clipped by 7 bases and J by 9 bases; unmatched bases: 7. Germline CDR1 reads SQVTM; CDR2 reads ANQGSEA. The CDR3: CSGTGRKQKLFF. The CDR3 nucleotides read TGCAGCGGGACAGGGAGGAAGCAAAAACTGTTTTTT.

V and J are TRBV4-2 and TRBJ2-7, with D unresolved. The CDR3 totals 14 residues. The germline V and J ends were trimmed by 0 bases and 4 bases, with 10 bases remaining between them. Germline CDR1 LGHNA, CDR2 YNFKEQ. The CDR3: CASSQDIGFYEQYF. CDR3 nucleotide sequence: TGTGCCAGCAGCCAAGATATCGGATTTTACGAGCAGTACTTC.

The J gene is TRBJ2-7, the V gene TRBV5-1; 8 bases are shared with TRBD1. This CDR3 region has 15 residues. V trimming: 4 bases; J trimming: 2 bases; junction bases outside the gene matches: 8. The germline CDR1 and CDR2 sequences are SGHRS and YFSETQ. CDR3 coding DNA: TGCGCCAGCAGCCCCGGGGACAGGTCGACCTACGAGCAGTACTTC. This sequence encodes CASSPGDRSTYEQYF.